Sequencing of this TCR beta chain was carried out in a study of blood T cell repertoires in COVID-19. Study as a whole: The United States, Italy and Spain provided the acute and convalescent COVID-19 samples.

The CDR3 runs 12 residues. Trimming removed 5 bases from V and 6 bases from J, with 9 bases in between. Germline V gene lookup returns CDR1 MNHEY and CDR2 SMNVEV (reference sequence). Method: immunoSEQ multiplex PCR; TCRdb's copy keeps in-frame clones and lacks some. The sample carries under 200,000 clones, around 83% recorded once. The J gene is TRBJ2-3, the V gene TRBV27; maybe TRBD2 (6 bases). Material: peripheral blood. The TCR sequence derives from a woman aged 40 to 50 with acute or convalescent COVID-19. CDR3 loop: CASSQLADTQYF. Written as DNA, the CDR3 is TGTGCCAGCAGTCAACTAGCCGATACGCAGTATTTT.